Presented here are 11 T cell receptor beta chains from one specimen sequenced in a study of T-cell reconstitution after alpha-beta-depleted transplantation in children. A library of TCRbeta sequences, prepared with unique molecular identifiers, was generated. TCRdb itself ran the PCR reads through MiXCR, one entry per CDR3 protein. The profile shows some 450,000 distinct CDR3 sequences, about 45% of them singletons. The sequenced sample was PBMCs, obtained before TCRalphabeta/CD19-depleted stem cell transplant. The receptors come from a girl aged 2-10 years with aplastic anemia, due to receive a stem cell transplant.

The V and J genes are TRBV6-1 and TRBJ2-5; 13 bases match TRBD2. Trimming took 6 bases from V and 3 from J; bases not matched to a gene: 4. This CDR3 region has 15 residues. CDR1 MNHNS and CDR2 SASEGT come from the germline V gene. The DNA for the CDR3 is TGTGCCAGCAGGCCACTAGCGGGAGGGGAAGAGACCCAGTACTTC. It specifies CASRPLAGGEETQYF.

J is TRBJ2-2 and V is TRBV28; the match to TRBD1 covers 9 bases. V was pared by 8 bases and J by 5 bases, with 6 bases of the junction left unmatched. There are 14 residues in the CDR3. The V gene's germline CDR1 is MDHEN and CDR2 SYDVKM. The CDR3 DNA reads TGTGCCAGCGAGAACAGGGGGCTTACCGGGGAGCTGTTTTTT. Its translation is CASENRGLTGELFF.

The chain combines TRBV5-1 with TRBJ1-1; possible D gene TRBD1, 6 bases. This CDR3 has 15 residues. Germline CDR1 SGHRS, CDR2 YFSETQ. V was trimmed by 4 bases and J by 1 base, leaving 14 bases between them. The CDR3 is CASSLRAGANTEAFF. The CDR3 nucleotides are TGCGCCAGCAGCCTCCGTGCAGGGGCGAACACTGAAGCTTTCTTT.

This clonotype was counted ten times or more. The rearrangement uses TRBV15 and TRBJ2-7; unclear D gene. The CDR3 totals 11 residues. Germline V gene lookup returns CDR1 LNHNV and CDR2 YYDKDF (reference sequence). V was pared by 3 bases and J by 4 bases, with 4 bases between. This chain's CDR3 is CATSSGYEQYF. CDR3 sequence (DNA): TGTGCCACCAGCAGTGGGTACGAGCAGTACTTC.

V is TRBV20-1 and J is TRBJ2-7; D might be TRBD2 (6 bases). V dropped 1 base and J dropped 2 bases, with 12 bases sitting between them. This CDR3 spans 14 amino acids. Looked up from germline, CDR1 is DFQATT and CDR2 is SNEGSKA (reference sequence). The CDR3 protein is CSARVPGEPYEQYF. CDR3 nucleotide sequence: TGCAGTGCTAGAGTCCCGGGAGAGCCCTACGAGCAGTACTTC.

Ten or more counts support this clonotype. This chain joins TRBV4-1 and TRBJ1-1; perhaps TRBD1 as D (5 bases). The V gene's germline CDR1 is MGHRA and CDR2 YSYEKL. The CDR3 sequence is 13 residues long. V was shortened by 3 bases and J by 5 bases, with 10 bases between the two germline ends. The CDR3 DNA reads TGCGCCAGCAGCCACGTTGGGGCTACTGAAGCTTTCTTT. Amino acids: CASSHVGATEAFF.

The CDR3 is CASSRRGETNNEQFF. Here the CDR3 DNA reads TGCGCCAGCAGCCGCCGAGGGGAGACTAACAATGAGCAGTTCTTC. J is TRBJ2-1 and V is TRBV5-1, with D tentatively TRBD1 or TRBD2 (5 bases each). The V and J ends lost 4 bases and 5 bases respectively, with 16 bases between them. The CDR3 is 15 amino acids. Per the germline V gene, CDR1 is SGHRS and CDR2 is YFSETQ.

The CDR3 bases are TGTGCCAGCAGCCACTTGGACAGCAGTTTTACCTACGAGCAGTACTTC. Amino acid sequence: CASSHLDSSFTYEQYF. The chain couples TRBV13 to TRBJ2-7; possible D gene TRBD1, 6 bases. Germline V gene sequence: CDR1 PRHDT, CDR2 FYEKMQ (reference sequence). Trimming cost V 5 bases and J 2 bases, with 19 bases left between them. The CDR3 is 16 residues long. Full variable domain (missing parts from reference TRBV13 and TRBJ2-7): AAGVIQSPRHLIKEKRETATLKCYPIPRHDTVYWYQQGPGQDPQFLISFYEKMQSDKGSIPDRFSAQQFSDYHSELNMSSLELGDSALYFCASSHLDSSFTYEQYFGPGTRLTVT.

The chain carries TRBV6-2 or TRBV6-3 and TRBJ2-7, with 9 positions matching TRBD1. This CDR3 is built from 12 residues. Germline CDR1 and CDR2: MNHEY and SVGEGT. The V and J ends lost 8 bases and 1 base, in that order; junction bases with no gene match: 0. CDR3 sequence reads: CASGQGSYEQYF. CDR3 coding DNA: TGTGCCAGCGGACAGGGGTCCTACGAGCAGTACTTC.

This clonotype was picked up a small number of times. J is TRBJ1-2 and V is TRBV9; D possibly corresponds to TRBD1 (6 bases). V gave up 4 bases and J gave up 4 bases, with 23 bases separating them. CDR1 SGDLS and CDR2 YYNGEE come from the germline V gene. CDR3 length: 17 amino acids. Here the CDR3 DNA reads TGTGCCAGCAGCTTCTCTCGGGCAGGGGAGGATAGCTATGGCTACACCTTC. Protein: CASSFSRAGEDSYGYTF.

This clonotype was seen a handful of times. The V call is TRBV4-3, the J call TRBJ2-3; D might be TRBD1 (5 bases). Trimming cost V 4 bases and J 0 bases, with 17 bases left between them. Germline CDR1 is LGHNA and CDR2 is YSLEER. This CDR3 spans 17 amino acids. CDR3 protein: CASSPRAQGPSTDTQYF. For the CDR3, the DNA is TGCGCCAGCAGCCCCCGGGCCCAGGGCCCCAGCACAGATACGCAGTATTTT.